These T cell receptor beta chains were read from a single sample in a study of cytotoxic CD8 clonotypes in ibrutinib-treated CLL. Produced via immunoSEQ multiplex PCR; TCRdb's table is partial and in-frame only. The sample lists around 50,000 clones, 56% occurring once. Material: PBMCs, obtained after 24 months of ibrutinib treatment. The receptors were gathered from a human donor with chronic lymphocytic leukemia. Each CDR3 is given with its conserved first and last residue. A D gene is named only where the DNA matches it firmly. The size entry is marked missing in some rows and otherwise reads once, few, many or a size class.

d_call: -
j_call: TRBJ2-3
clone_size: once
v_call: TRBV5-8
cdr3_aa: CASSLWPLGVISDTQYF
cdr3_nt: TGTGCCAGCAGCCTTTGGCCCCTCGGGGTGATCTCGGATACGCAGTATTTT

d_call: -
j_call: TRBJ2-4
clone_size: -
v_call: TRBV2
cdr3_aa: CASSRPFLLAKNIQYF
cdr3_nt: TGTGCCAGCAGTAGACCTTTCTTACTAGCCAAAAACATTCAGTACTTC

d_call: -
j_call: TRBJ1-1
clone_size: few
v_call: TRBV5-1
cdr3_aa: CASSPDRSKYGEAFF
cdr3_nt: TGCGCCAGCAGCCCAGACAGGAGCAAGTATGGTGAAGCTTTCTTT

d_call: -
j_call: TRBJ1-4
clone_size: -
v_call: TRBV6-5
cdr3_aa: CASSYSGNVPNEKLFF
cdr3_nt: TGTGCCAGCAGTTACTCGGGGAACGTACCAAATGAAAAACTGTTTTTT

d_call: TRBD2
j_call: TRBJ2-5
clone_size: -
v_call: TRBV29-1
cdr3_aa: CSVDRAGGSGETQYF
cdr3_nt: TGCAGCGTTGATCGGGCGGGGGGATCTGGGGAGACCCAGTACTTC

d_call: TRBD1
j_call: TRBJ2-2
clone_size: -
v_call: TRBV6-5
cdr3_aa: CASSYSGTGLTGELFF
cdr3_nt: TGTGCCAGCAGTTACTCTGGGACAGGGCTAACCGGGGAGCTGTTTTTT

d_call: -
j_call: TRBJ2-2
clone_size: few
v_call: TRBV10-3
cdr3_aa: CAISPDVWNTGELFF
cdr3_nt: TGTGCCATCAGCCCGGACGTCTGGAACACCGGGGAGCTGTTTTTT

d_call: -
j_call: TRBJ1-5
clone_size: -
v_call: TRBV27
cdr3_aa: CASSLSGQGGQPQHF
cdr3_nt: TGTGCCAGCAGTTTATCTGGGCAGGGTGGTCAGCCCCAGCATTTT

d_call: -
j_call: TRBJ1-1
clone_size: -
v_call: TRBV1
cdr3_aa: CTSSQAEAFF
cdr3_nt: TGCACCAGCAGCCAAGCGGAAGCTTTCTTT

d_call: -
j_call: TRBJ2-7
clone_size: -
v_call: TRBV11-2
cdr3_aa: CASSPRGIGTPYEQYF
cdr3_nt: TGTGCCAGCAGCCCCCGCGGTATCGGGACCCCCTACGAGCAGTACTTC

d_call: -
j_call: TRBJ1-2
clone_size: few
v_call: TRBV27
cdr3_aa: CASSLRGVNYGYTF
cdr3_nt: TGTGCCAGCAGTTTAAGAGGGGTTAACTATGGCTACACCTTC

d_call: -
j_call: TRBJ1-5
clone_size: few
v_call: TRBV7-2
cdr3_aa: CASSLDRNQPQHF
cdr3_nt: TGTGCCAGCAGCTTAGATCGGAATCAGCCCCAGCATTTT

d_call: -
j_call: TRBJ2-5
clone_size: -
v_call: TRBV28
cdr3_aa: CASSRVLRGQETQYF
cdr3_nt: TGTGCCAGCAGCCGGGTTTTGCGGGGCCAAGAGACCCAGTACTTC

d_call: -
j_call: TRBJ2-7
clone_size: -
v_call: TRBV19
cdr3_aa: CASSRGTSYEQYF
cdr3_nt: TGTGCCAGTAGTCGGGGGACCTCCTACGAGCAGTACTTC

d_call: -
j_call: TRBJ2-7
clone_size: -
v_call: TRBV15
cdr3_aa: CATRPGEQYF
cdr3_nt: TGTGCCACCAGACCTGGCGAGCAGTACTTC

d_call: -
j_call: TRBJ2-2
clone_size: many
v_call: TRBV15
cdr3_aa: CATSRQSIFGGELFF
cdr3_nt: TGTGCCACCAGCAGACAATCCATTTTCGGCGGGGAGCTGTTTTTT

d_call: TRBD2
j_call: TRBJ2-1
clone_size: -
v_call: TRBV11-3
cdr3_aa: CASSLGGFAGGSGEQFF
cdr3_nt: TGTGCCAGCAGCTTAGGAGGGTTCGCGGGGGGCAGTGGTGAGCAGTTCTTC

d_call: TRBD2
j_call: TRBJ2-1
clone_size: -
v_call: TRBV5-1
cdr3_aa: CASSQGGNGPRGEQFF
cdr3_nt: TGCGCCAGCAGCCAGGGAGGGAATGGCCCCCGAGGTGAGCAGTTCTTC

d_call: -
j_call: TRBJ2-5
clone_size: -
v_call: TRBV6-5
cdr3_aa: CASSRYETQYF
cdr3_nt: TGTGCCAGCAGCCGCTATGAGACCCAGTACTTC

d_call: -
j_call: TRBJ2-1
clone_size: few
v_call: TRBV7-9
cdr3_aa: CASSLAGYYEQFF
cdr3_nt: TGTGCCAGCAGCTTAGCCGGTTATTATGAGCAGTTCTTC

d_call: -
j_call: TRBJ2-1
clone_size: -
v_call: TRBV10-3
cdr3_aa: CATRNRQGRVNNEQFF
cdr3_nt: TGTGCCACTAGGAACCGACAGGGGAGGGTTAACAATGAGCAGTTCTTC

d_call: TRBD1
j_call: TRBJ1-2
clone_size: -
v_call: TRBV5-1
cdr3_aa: CASSPGQANYGYTF
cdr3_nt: TGCGCCAGCAGCCCAGGACAGGCTAACTATGGCTACACCTTC

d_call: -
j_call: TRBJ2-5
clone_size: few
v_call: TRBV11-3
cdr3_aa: CASSPRRFSWRCDF
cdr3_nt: TGTGCCAGCAGCCCCCGGCGCTTTAGTTGGAGGTGCGACTTC

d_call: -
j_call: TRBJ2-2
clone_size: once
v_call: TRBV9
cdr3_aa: CASSTQGSSGELFF
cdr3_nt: TGTGCCAGCAGCACACAGGGAAGCAGCGGGGAGCTGTTTTTT

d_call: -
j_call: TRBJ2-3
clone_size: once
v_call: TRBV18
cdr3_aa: CASSTTGTPSTDTQYF
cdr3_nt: TGTGCCAGCTCAACCACAGGGACCCCTAGCACAGATACGCAGTATTTT

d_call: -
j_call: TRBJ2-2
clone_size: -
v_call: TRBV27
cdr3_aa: CASSLGRRAGELFF
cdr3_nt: TGTGCCAGCAGTTTGGGACGGAGGGCCGGGGAGCTGTTTTTT

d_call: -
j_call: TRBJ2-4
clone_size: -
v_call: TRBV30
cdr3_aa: CAWKASAKNIQYF
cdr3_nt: TGTGCCTGGAAAGCGTCCGCCAAAAACATTCAGTACTTC

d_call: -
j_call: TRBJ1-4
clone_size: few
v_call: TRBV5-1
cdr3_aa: CASSLTGTSREKLFF
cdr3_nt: TGCGCCAGCAGCTTGACAGGGACATCTAGGGAAAAACTGTTTTTT

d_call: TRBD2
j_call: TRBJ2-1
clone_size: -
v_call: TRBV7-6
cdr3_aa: CASSLGLAGAKFF
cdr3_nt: TGTGCCAGCAGCTTAGGACTAGCGGGGGCCAAGTTCTTC

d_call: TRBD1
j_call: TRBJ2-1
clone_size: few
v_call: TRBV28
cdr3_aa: CASSLGDRGPNEQFF
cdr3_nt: TGTGCCAGCAGTTTGGGGGACAGGGGGCCGAATGAGCAGTTCTTC

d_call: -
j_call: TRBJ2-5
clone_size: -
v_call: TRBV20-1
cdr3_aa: CSARGETQYF
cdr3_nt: TGCAGTGCTAGGGGGGAGACCCAGTACTTC

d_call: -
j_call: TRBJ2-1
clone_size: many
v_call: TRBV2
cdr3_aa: CATDKNNEQFF
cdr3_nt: TGTGCCACGGACAAAAACAATGAGCAGTTCTTC

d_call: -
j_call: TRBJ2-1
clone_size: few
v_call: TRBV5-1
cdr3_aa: CASSLIGSRGEQFF
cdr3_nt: TGCGCCAGCAGCCTTATCGGGAGTAGAGGAGAGCAGTTCTTC

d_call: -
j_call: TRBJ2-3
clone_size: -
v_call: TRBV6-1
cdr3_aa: CASSPGSTDTQYF
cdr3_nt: TGTGCCAGCTCCCCGGGCAGCACAGATACGCAGTATTTT

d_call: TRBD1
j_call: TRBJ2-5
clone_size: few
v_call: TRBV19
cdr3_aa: CASSESGGRETQYF
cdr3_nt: TGTGCCAGTAGTGAATCAGGGGGCAGAGAGACCCAGTACTTC

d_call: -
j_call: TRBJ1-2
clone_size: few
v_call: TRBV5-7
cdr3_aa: CASSHKTGPNYGYTF
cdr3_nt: TGTGCCAGCAGCCACAAAACAGGACCTAACTATGGCTACACCTTC

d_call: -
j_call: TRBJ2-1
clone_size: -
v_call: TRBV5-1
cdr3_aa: CASSLYAGDFYNEQFF
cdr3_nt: TGCGCCAGCAGCTTGTATGCGGGTGACTTTTACAATGAGCAGTTCTTC

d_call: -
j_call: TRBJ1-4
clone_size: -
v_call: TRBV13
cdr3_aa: CASSKTGRTNEKLFF
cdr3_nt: TGTGCCAGCAGCAAAACGGGACGGACTAATGAAAAACTGTTTTTT

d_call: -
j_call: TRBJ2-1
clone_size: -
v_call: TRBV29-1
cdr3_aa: CSVEDGGPYNEQFF
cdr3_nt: TGCAGCGTTGAAGACGGGGGCCCCTACAATGAGCAGTTCTTC

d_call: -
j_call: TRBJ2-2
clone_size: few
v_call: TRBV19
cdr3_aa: CASRQGYTGELFF
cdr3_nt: TGTGCCAGTAGACAGGGATACACCGGGGAGCTGTTTTTT

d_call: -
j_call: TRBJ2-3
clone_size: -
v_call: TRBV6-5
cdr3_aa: CASSDRDTQYF
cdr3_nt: TGTGCCAGCAGTGACAGGGATACGCAGTATTTT

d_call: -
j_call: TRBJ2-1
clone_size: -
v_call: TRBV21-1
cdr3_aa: CASIAQRYEQFF
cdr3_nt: TGTGCCAGCATAGCCCAAAGGTATGAGCAGTTCTTC

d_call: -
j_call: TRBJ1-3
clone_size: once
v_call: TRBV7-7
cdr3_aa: CASSLEAPGAGNTIYF
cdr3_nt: TGTGCCAGCAGCTTAGAGGCCCCGGGGGCTGGAAACACCATATATTTT

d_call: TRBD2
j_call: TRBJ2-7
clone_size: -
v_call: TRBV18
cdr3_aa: CASSNSLAGAEQYF
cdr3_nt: TGTGCCAGCTCAAATTCGCTAGCGGGAGCCGAGCAGTACTTC

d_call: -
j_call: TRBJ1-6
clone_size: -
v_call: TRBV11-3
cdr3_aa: CASSKGHTNSPLHF
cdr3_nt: TGTGCCAGCAGTAAGGGACATACTAATTCACCCCTCCACTTT

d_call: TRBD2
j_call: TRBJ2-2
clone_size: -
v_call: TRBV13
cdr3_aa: CASSSRGVPRELFF
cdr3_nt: TGTGCCAGCAGCTCACGGGGGGTTCCGAGGGAGCTGTTTTTT

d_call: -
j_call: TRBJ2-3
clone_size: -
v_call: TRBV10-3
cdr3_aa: CAISVRGDGTDTQYF
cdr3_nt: TGTGCCATCAGTGTTAGGGGCGACGGCACAGATACGCAGTATTTT

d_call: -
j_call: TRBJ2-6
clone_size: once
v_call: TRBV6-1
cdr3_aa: CASSEGPPGTGANVLTF
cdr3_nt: TGTGCCAGCAGTGAAGGACCCCCAGGGACTGGGGCCAACGTCCTGACTTTC

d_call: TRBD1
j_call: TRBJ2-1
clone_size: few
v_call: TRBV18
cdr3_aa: CASSPTRQGSYNEQFF
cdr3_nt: TGTGCCAGCTCACCCACACGACAGGGTTCCTACAATGAGCAGTTCTTC

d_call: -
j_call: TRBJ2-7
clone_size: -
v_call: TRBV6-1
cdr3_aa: CASSLWGEGYEQYF
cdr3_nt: TGTGCCAGCAGCTTGTGGGGTGAGGGTTACGAGCAGTACTTC

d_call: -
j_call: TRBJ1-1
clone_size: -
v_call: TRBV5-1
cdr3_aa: CASSPLLGARGEAFF
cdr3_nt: TGCGCCAGCAGCCCGTTGTTGGGGGCGAGAGGGGAAGCTTTCTTT

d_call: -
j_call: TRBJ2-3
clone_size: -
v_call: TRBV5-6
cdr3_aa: CASSLEARLTDTQYF
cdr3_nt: TGTGCCAGCAGCTTGGAGGCCAGATTAACAGATACGCAGTATTTT

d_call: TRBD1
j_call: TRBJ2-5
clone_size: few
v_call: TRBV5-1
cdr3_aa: CASSLMGQGFEETQYF
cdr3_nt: TGCGCCAGCAGCTTGATGGGACAGGGGTTCGAAGAGACCCAGTACTTC

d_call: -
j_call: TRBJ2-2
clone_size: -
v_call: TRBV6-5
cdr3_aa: CASRRNAGELFF
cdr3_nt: TGTGCCAGCAGGCGGAACGCGGGGGAGCTGTTTTTT

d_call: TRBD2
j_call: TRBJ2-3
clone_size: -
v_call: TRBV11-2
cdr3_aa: CASSFRVTSGNTQYF
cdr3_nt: TGTGCCAGCAGCTTTCGAGTGACTAGCGGGAATACGCAGTATTTT

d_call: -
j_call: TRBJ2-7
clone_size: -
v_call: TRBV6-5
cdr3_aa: CASSYGGMGSYEQYF
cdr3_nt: TGTGCCAGCAGTTACGGGGGAATGGGATCCTACGAGCAGTACTTC

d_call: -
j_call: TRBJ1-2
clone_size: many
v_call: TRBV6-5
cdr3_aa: CASSYSTSTDGYTF
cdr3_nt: TGTGCCAGCAGTTACTCGACTTCGACTGATGGCTACACCTTC